This entry describes one T cell receptor beta chain. Terminally differentiated effector memory CD45RA+ cells were excluded from the naive CD8 cells, which were CD45RO-negative and positively selected for CCR7. TCRdb keeps only in-frame clones here, not all; method: immunoSEQ multiplex PCR. The sample contains over 2 million clones, approximately 94% of which appear only once. The CDR3 sequence is 14 residues long. Germline-derived CDR1 and CDR2 are MNHNS and SASEGT. V was trimmed by 6 bases and J by 8 bases, leaving 19 bases between them. The data stem from a study of shared clonotypes between healthy human individuals.

This receptor was identified in a man aged 18 to 30 in good health. V and J are TRBV6-1 and TRBJ1-1; no reliable D call. Sequencing was done on a sample of naive CD8+ T cells sorted from blood. The CDR3 spells CASRATLTGVEAFF. The DNA of the CDR3 is TGTGCCAGCAGAGCGACCTTAACTGGGGTGGAAGCTTTCTTT.